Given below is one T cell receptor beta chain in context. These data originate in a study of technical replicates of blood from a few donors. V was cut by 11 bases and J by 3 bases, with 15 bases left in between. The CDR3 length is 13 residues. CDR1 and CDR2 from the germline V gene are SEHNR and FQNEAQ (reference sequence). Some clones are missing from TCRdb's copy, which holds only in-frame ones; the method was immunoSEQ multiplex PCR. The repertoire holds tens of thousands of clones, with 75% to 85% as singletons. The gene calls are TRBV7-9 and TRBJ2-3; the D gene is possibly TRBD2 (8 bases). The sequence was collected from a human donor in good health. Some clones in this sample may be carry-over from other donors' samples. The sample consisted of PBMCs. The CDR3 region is CAAGGQLTDTQYF. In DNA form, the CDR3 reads TGTGCCGCGGGGGGACAGCTAACAGATACGCAGTATTTT.